This is a list of T cell receptor beta chains from one sample in a study of blood T cell repertoires in COVID-19. The repertoire was sequenced with immunoSEQ multiplex PCR; TCRdb's copy has only in-frame clones and lacks some. Of approximately 68,000 clones listed, nearly 90% are singletons. The sample comprised peripheral blood. These receptors came from a man in his 70s with active or convalescent COVID-19. Both conserved end residues are part of each CDR3. Each record gives: D gene, clone size, V gene, J gene, CDR3 DNA, CDR3 protein. D genes are given only for firm matches. Size is omitted from some rows. Given values are once, few, many or a class for expanded clones.

D gene: -; clone size: -; V gene: TRBV28; J gene: TRBJ1-1; CDR3 DNA: TGTGCCAGCAGTCCGTGGACAGATTCCGAAGCTTTCTTT; CDR3 protein: CASSPWTDSEAFF
D gene: -; clone size: -; V gene: TRBV5-1; J gene: TRBJ2-2; CDR3 DNA: TGCGCCAGCAGCTCACCCGTCGAGCCGAAACGCACCGGGGAGCTGTTTTTT; CDR3 protein: CASSSPVEPKRTGELFF
D gene: TRBD1; clone size: -; V gene: TRBV3-1/TRBV3-2; J gene: TRBJ1-3; CDR3 DNA: TGTGCCAGCAGTTGGGACAGCTCTGGAAACACCATATATTTT; CDR3 protein: CASSWDSSGNTIYF
D gene: TRBD2; clone size: -; V gene: TRBV9; J gene: TRBJ2-3; CDR3 DNA: TGTGCCAGCAGCGTAGGTTCTACTAGCGGGCGAAGCACAGATACGCAGTATTTT; CDR3 protein: CASSVGSTSGRSTDTQYF
D gene: -; clone size: -; V gene: TRBV27; J gene: TRBJ1-1; CDR3 DNA: TGTGCCAGCAGGCTGGCCGGGCGGGGTGGGGTCACTGAAGCTTTCTTT; CDR3 protein: CASRLAGRGGVTEAFF
D gene: -; clone size: -; V gene: TRBV24-1; J gene: TRBJ2-2; CDR3 DNA: TGTGCCACCCTACGGGCGGGCACCGGGGAGCTGTTTTTT; CDR3 protein: CATLRAGTGELFF
D gene: TRBD2; clone size: -; V gene: TRBV6-4; J gene: TRBJ2-3; CDR3 DNA: TGTGCCAGCAGAAGGCGGGGGAGTAGCACAGATACGCAGTATTTT; CDR3 protein: CASRRRGSSTDTQYF
D gene: TRBD1; clone size: few; V gene: TRBV9; J gene: TRBJ1-1; CDR3 DNA: TGTGCCAGCAGCGTGGGGACAGGGAGGGGGCACACTGAAGCTTTCTTT; CDR3 protein: CASSVGTGRGHTEAFF
D gene: -; clone size: once; V gene: TRBV2; J gene: TRBJ1-2; CDR3 DNA: TGTGCCAGCAGGGGTGCGGGACTTAATGGCTACACCTTC; CDR3 protein: CASRGAGLNGYTF
D gene: -; clone size: -; V gene: TRBV12-2; J gene: TRBJ1-4; CDR3 DNA: TGTGCAAGTCGTCAGCAGGGCCCCCGTGAAAAACTGTTTTTT; CDR3 protein: CASRQQGPREKLFF
D gene: TRBD1; clone size: -; V gene: TRBV19; J gene: TRBJ2-1; CDR3 DNA: TGTGCCAGTAACAGGGGGCTGGGTAATGAGCAGTTCTTC; CDR3 protein: CASNRGLGNEQFF
D gene: TRBD1; clone size: -; V gene: TRBV20-1; J gene: TRBJ1-4; CDR3 DNA: TGCAGTGCTAATGACAGGGGGAAACTGTTTTTT; CDR3 protein: CSANDRGKLFF
D gene: -; clone size: -; V gene: TRBV3-1/TRBV3-2; J gene: TRBJ1-3; CDR3 DNA: TGTGCCAGCAGCCCTAGTGGAAACACCATATATTTT; CDR3 protein: CASSPSGNTIYF
D gene: TRBD1; clone size: -; V gene: TRBV7-8; J gene: TRBJ2-5; CDR3 DNA: TGTGCCAGCAGCCCCACCCGGGGACAGGGGAGTCAAGAGACCCAGTACTTC; CDR3 protein: CASSPTRGQGSQETQYF
D gene: -; clone size: -; V gene: TRBV18; J gene: TRBJ1-6; CDR3 DNA: TGTGCCAGCTCACAGACATTTAACTCCTATAATTCACCCCTCCACTTT; CDR3 protein: CASSQTFNSYNSPLHF
D gene: TRBD2; clone size: -; V gene: TRBV5-4; J gene: TRBJ2-5; CDR3 DNA: TGTGCCAGCAGCAAACGGACTAGCGGGGGGGCCGAGGAGACCCAGTACTTC; CDR3 protein: CASSKRTSGGAEETQYF
D gene: -; clone size: -; V gene: TRBV19; J gene: TRBJ1-5; CDR3 DNA: TGTGCCAGTAGTAACGTCGGAGGTAGCAATCAGCCCCAGCATTTT; CDR3 protein: CASSNVGGSNQPQHF
D gene: -; clone size: -; V gene: TRBV24-1; J gene: TRBJ2-7; CDR3 DNA: TGTGCCACCAGTGAGAATCGGGAAGTAGCCTACGAGCAGTACTTC; CDR3 protein: CATSENREVAYEQYF
D gene: -; clone size: -; V gene: TRBV21-1; J gene: TRBJ2-1; CDR3 DNA: TGTGCCAGCAGCAGGGGACTAGCGGGAGGGAATGAGCAGTTCTTC; CDR3 protein: CASSRGLAGGNEQFF
D gene: TRBD1; clone size: few; V gene: TRBV30; J gene: TRBJ2-5; CDR3 DNA: TGTGCCTGGACGCTGACAGGGGCAGAACAAGAGACCCAGTACTTC; CDR3 protein: CAWTLTGAEQETQYF
D gene: -; clone size: -; V gene: TRBV2; J gene: TRBJ1-1; CDR3 DNA: TGTGCCAGCCTGGCAAGAGGGCGCGCCACTGAAGCTTTCTTT; CDR3 protein: CASLARGRATEAFF
D gene: -; clone size: -; V gene: TRBV30; J gene: TRBJ2-7; CDR3 DNA: TGTGCCTGGAGTGCGCCAGGGGCTTCCTACGAGCAGTACTTC; CDR3 protein: CAWSAPGASYEQYF
D gene: -; clone size: -; V gene: TRBV6-1; J gene: TRBJ2-5; CDR3 DNA: TGTGCCAGCAGTGAAGCGGCAGGGGCAATCCAAGAGACCCAGTACTTC; CDR3 protein: CASSEAAGAIQETQYF
D gene: TRBD2; clone size: once; V gene: TRBV4-2; J gene: TRBJ2-3; CDR3 DNA: TGTGCCAGCAGCCAAGGGGGACTAGGGGATGCAGATACGCAGTATTTT; CDR3 protein: CASSQGGLGDADTQYF
D gene: TRBD1; clone size: -; V gene: TRBV2; J gene: TRBJ1-1; CDR3 DNA: TGTGCCAGCAGTGTCTTAGGACAGGCAAACACTGAAGCTTTCTTT; CDR3 protein: CASSVLGQANTEAFF
D gene: -; clone size: -; V gene: TRBV11-3; J gene: TRBJ1-1; CDR3 DNA: TGTGCCAGCAGCTCAGGGGACACTGAAGCTTTCTTT; CDR3 protein: CASSSGDTEAFF
D gene: TRBD2; clone size: -; V gene: TRBV11-2; J gene: TRBJ2-1; CDR3 DNA: TGTGCCAGCAGCTTAGGAGGGACTAGCGTGGGGAATGAGCAGTTCTTC; CDR3 protein: CASSLGGTSVGNEQFF
D gene: TRBD1; clone size: -; V gene: TRBV30; J gene: TRBJ2-7; CDR3 DNA: TGTGCCTGGAGTCACGGCCGGGACAGGCTCCACGAGCAGTACTTC; CDR3 protein: CAWSHGRDRLHEQYF
D gene: -; clone size: once; V gene: TRBV11-2; J gene: TRBJ2-1; CDR3 DNA: TGTGCCAGCAGCTTAGATAGGACTAAGAATGAGCAGTTCTTC; CDR3 protein: CASSLDRTKNEQFF
D gene: -; clone size: -; V gene: TRBV23-1; J gene: TRBJ2-2; CDR3 DNA: TGCGCCAGCAGAAACGGGACACTGAACACCGGGGAGCTGTTTTTT; CDR3 protein: CASRNGTLNTGELFF
D gene: TRBD1; clone size: -; V gene: TRBV15; J gene: TRBJ2-7; CDR3 DNA: TGTGCCACCAGCAGAGATTCGACAGGGGGCTGGTACGAGCAGTACTTC; CDR3 protein: CATSRDSTGGWYEQYF
D gene: -; clone size: -; V gene: TRBV2; J gene: TRBJ1-1; CDR3 DNA: TGTGCCAGCAGCCCCGACATTCTGAGCACTGAAGCTTTCTTT; CDR3 protein: CASSPDILSTEAFF
D gene: -; clone size: -; V gene: TRBV10-1; J gene: TRBJ1-2; CDR3 DNA: TGCGCCAACGTACGAGTTCGCCCCAACTATGGCTACACCTTC; CDR3 protein: CANVRVRPNYGYTF
D gene: -; clone size: few; V gene: TRBV2; J gene: TRBJ2-6; CDR3 DNA: TGTGCTACAAAGCCCCACGGGGTGGGCTCTGGGGCCAACGTCCTGACTTTC; CDR3 protein: CATKPHGVGSGANVLTF
D gene: TRBD1; clone size: -; V gene: TRBV3-1/TRBV3-2; J gene: TRBJ1-2; CDR3 DNA: TGTGCCAGCAGCCAGACCCCCACAGGGGGCCTAGGCTACACCTTC; CDR3 protein: CASSQTPTGGLGYTF
D gene: -; clone size: -; V gene: TRBV6-5; J gene: TRBJ1-2; CDR3 DNA: TGTGCCAGCAGCTTAGGCGGCTATGGCTACACCTTC; CDR3 protein: CASSLGGYGYTF
D gene: TRBD1; clone size: -; V gene: TRBV20-1; J gene: TRBJ2-7; CDR3 DNA: TGCAGTGCTACTGAGGACAGGGAACCCTACGAGCAGTACTTC; CDR3 protein: CSATEDREPYEQYF
D gene: -; clone size: -; V gene: TRBV6-5; J gene: TRBJ1-3; CDR3 DNA: TGTGCCAGCAGTCCCTTAGACAGTAGAAACACCATATATTTT; CDR3 protein: CASSPLDSRNTIYF
D gene: TRBD1; clone size: -; V gene: TRBV9; J gene: TRBJ1-1; CDR3 DNA: TGTGCCAGCAGCGTAGCGGGGACAGGGAGTAACAGGCGATTT; CDR3 protein: CASSVAGTGSNRRF
D gene: TRBD1; clone size: -; V gene: TRBV27; J gene: TRBJ1-1; CDR3 DNA: TGTGCCAGCAGTTTAAATGTGGGCAGGGGGCAGAGGACTGAAGCTTTCTTT; CDR3 protein: CASSLNVGRGQRTEAFF
D gene: TRBD2; clone size: -; V gene: TRBV7-9; J gene: TRBJ2-3; CDR3 DNA: TGTGCCAGCAGCTTAGGTCTAGCGGGTTACACAGATACGCAGTATTTT; CDR3 protein: CASSLGLAGYTDTQYF
D gene: -; clone size: -; V gene: TRBV11-2; J gene: TRBJ2-1; CDR3 DNA: TGTGCCAGCAGCTTAGTGCCGGACAGATACAATGAGCAGTTCTTC; CDR3 protein: CASSLVPDRYNEQFF